This TCR beta chain was captured by sequencing in a study of cytomegalovirus exposure and HLA in healthy donors. Study results and caveats: In vitro work confirmed that a few CMV-associated chains recognize CMV antigens. Rarity marked most TCR sequences, yet some public TCRs occurred in many donors.

Trimming cost V 6 bases and J 4 bases, with 16 bases left between them. CDR3 length equals 14 residues. The germline V gene encodes CDR1 LNHDA and CDR2 SQIVND (reference sequence). Using immunoSEQ multiplex PCR, the repertoire was profiled, and TCRdb retains in-frame clones only, with some absent. Of about 86,000 clones in the sample, 85% to 95% were seen once. About this clone: The antigen is not known.

What was sequenced was PBMCs. The V call is TRBV19, the J call TRBJ2-7; TRBD2 might be the D (6 bases). This TCR was recovered from a young man in good health and CMV-seronegative. The CDR3 spells CASSLAGPAYEQYF. The CDR3 coding sequence is TGTGCCAGTAGCTTGGCGGGGCCAGCGTACGAGCAGTACTTC. Combining the CDR3 with reference TRBV19 and TRBJ2-7 gives the whole variable domain DGGITQSPKYLFRKEGQNVTLSCEQNLNHDAMYWYRQDPGQGLRLIYYSQIVNDFQKGDIAEGYSVSREKKESFPLTVTSAQKNPTAFYLCASSLAGPAYEQYFGPGTRLTVT.